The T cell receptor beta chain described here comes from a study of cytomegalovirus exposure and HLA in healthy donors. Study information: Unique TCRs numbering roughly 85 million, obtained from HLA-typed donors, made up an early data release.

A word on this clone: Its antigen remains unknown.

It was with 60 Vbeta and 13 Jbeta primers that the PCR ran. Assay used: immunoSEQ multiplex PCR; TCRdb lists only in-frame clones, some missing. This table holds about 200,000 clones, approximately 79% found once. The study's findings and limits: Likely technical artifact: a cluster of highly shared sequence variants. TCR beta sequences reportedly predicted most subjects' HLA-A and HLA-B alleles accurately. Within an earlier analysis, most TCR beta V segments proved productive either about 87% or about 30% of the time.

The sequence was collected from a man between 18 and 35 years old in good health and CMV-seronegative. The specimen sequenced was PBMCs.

CDR3: CASRQTDEQFF. In DNA form, the CDR3 reads TGTGCCAGCAGACAAACCGATGAGCAGTTCTTC. The V gene is TRBV28, the J gene TRBJ2-1; D gene ambiguous. Germline CDR1 reads MDHEN; CDR2 reads SYDVKM. V lost 6 bases, J lost 8 bases, and 8 bases lay in between. The CDR3 runs 11 residues. The full variable domain, in which reference TRBV28 and TRBJ2-1 provide the parts outside the CDR3, is DVKVTQSSRYLVKRTGEKVFLECVQDMDHENMFWYRQDPGLGLRLIYFSYDVKMKEKGDIPEGYSVSREKKERFSLILESASTNQTSMYLCASRQTDEQFFGPGTRLTVL.